One and the same sample provided the 22 T cell receptor beta chains below, sequenced in a study of blood T cell repertoires in COVID-19. Measured with immunoSEQ multiplex PCR; TCRdb has only the in-frame clones, and not every one. The sample consists of approximately 320,000 clones, 90% of them appearing once. Sequences were obtained from PBMCs or T cells enriched from blood (not recorded which). These receptors came from a man in his 60s who had recovered from COVID-19.

This chain uses TRBV7-3 with TRBJ2-1; 11 bases align to TRBD2. This CDR3 comprises 20 residues. From germline, CDR1 is SGHTA and CDR2 FQGTGA. V shed 8 bases and J 0 bases; nucleotides not matched to a gene: 18. CDR3 bases: TGTGCCAGCGGTAATAGCGGGGGGGCCGTAGCCGGGAGCTCCTACAATGAGCAGTTCTTC. Translated, it gives CASGNSGGAVAGSSYNEQFF.

The rearrangement joins TRBV15 to TRBJ2-3; 9 nucleotides line up with TRBD2. J gave up 2 bases and V 4 bases, and 13 bases lay outside the gene matches. This CDR3 contains 18 residues. Germline V gene sequence: CDR1 LNHNV, CDR2 YYDKDF (reference sequence). The CDR3 nucleotides read TGTGCCACCAGCACACCCCTGGGGCTAGCGGGGAACACAGATACGCAGTATTTT. This translates into CATSTPLGLAGNTDTQYF.

The chain joins TRBV11-2 to TRBJ2-5; 7 bases are shared with TRBD2. V trimming: 4 bases; J trimming: 13 bases; junction bases outside the gene matches: 12. Germline V gene sequence: CDR1 SGHAT, CDR2 FQNNGV. This CDR3 has 13 amino acids. This chain's CDR3 is CASSSTTGGSLYF. The CDR3 bases are TGTGCCAGCAGCTCAACCACGGGAGGATCTCTGTACTTC.

This chain joins TRBV7-9 and TRBJ2-7; no definite D call. V was pared by 2 bases and J by 3 bases, with 23 bases between. Germline V gene lookup returns CDR1 SEHNR and CDR2 FQNEAQ (reference sequence). This CDR3 has 18 amino acids. This CDR3 is CASSLNAQDGPAVYEQYF. CDR3 DNA sequence: TGTGCCAGCAGCTTAAACGCCCAGGATGGGCCCGCTGTCTACGAGCAGTACTTC. The complete variable domain, with remaining parts taken from reference TRBV7-9 and TRBJ2-7, reads DTGVSQNPRHKITKRGQNVTFRCDPISEHNRLYWYRQTLGQGPEFLTYFQNEAQLEKSRLLSDRFSAERPKGSFSTLEIQRTEQGDSAMYLCASSLNAQDGPAVYEQYFGPGTRLTVT.

The rearrangement links TRBV19 to TRBJ1-2; 8 bases map to TRBD1. Germline V gives CDR1 LNHDA, CDR2 SQIVND (reference sequence). There are 13 residues in the CDR3. With V trimmed by 7 bases and J by 6 bases, 7 bases remained unmatched. Written as DNA, the CDR3 is TGTGCCAGTAAGGCGACAGGGGCAGATGGCTACACCTTC. Translated, it gives CASKATGADGYTF. Looking up the rest from reference TRBV19 and TRBJ1-2 gives the full variable domain: DGGITQSPKYLFRKEGQNVTLSCEQNLNHDAMYWYRQDPGQGLRLIYYSQIVNDFQKGDIAEGYSVSREKKESFPLTVTSAQKNPTAFYLCASKATGADGYTFGSGTRLTVV.

This chain uses TRBV27 with TRBJ1-1, with 11 bases aligning to TRBD1. Germline V gene lookup returns CDR1 MNHEY and CDR2 SMNVEV (reference sequence). This CDR3 comprises 17 residues. J was trimmed by 1 base and V by 8 bases; bases with no gene match: 12. The CDR3 is CASGAGTGGPSNTEAFF. CDR3 nucleotide sequence: TGTGCCAGCGGCGCCGGGACAGGGGGACCCTCGAACACTGAAGCTTTCTTT.

The table lists this clone with a count of one. V is TRBV18 and J is TRBJ2-1, with 8 bases that match TRBD2. The CDR3 covers 12 residues. CDR1 KGHSH and CDR2 LQKENI come from the germline V gene. J was trimmed by 5 bases and V by 6 bases; bases with no gene match: 0. The CDR3 sequence: CASSGLDNEQFF. The CDR3 nucleotides read TGTGCCAGCTCGGGACTAGACAATGAGCAGTTCTTC.

This clone showed up just once. The genes are TRBV30 and TRBJ1-1, with 9 bases matching TRBD1. This CDR3 contains 16 residues. With V trimmed by 3 bases and J by 3 bases, 11 bases remained unmatched. The germline V gene encodes CDR1 GTSNPN and CDR2 SVGIG (reference sequence). CDR3 protein: CAWRPLGTGGYTEAFF. The CDR3 coding sequence is TGTGCCTGGAGGCCGTTGGGTACAGGGGGCTACACTGAAGCTTTCTTT.

V gene TRBV20-1 combines with J gene TRBJ2-5; 7 bases fit TRBD1. Germline V gene sequence: CDR1 DFQATT, CDR2 SNEGSKA (reference sequence). The V gene end was trimmed by 3 bases and the J gene end by 5 bases; junction bases not matched to a gene: 15. This CDR3 has 16 residues. The CDR3 sequence: CSASSATRQGGETQYF. The CDR3, as DNA: TGCAGTGCTAGTTCGGCGACCAGACAGGGTGGTGAGACCCAGTACTTC.

V and J are TRBV27 and TRBJ2-2; TRBD2 aligns across 9 bases. From germline, CDR1 is MNHEY and CDR2 SMNVEV (reference sequence). The CDR3 contains 16 residues. V trimming: 1 base; J trimming: 7 bases; junction bases outside the gene matches: 7. CDR3 DNA sequence: TGTGCCAGCAGTTTATACCCAGCGGGAGGAGTCGGGGAGCTGTTTTTT. Translating gives CASSLYPAGGVGELFF.

This sequence joins TRBV7-2 and TRBJ2-7; 8 bases align to TRBD1. V dropped 5 bases and J dropped 4; count of bases not matched to a gene: 10. Germline V gene data show CDR1 as SGHTA and CDR2 as FQGNSA. This CDR3 spans 15 amino acids. The CDR3 spells CASSESGTGRYEQYF. In DNA form, the CDR3 reads TGTGCCAGCAGCGAATCCGGGACAGGAAGGTACGAGCAGTACTTC.

V usage is TRBV18 and J usage is TRBJ1-3; unclear D gene. V lost 2 bases, J lost 0 bases, and 5 bases lay in between. This CDR3 spans 14 amino acids. The germline V gene has CDR1 KGHSH and CDR2 LQKENI. The CDR3 loop is CASSPGSSGNTIYF. CDR3 in DNA: TGTGCCAGCTCACCAGGGAGCTCTGGAAACACCATATATTTT.

The chain is built from TRBV5-1 and TRBJ2-3; D is unresolved. V lost 3 bases and J 2 bases, leaving 13 bases between the germline ends. The CDR3 is made up of 15 amino acids. The germline V gene encodes CDR1 SGHRS and CDR2 YFSETQ. The CDR3 sequence: CASSWADPYTDTQYF. As DNA, the CDR3 is TGCGCCAGCAGCTGGGCCGATCCTTACACAGATACGCAGTATTTT.

The V and J genes are TRBV6-6 and TRBJ2-2; possibly TRBD1 for D (6 bases). Germline V gives CDR1 MNHNY, CDR2 SVGAGI (reference sequence). The V end lost 4 bases, the J end lost 0 bases, and 9 bases lay between the germline ends. This CDR3 contains 15 residues. The CDR3 sequence: CASSSGTTNTGELFF. For the CDR3, the DNA is TGTGCCAGCAGTTCAGGGACAACGAACACCGGGGAGCTGTTTTTT.

The V and J genes are TRBV12-5 and TRBJ1-3, with D uncertain. Per germline, CDR1 LGHNT and CDR2 FRNRAP. Trimming took 2 bases from V and 0 from J, leaving 8 bases between them. The CDR3 is made up of 15 amino acids. CDR3 region: CASGLSPVSGNTIYF. The CDR3 bases are TGTGCTAGTGGTTTGTCCCCAGTCTCTGGAAACACCATATATTTT.

This clone has only one observation. V and J are TRBV7-9 and TRBJ1-2, with TRBD1 as a possible D gene (5 bases). This CDR3 is built from 14 residues. Trimming removed 3 bases at V and 6 bases at J, with 14 bases between. Looked up from germline, CDR1 is SEHNR and CDR2 is FQNEAQ (reference sequence). The CDR3 sequence: CASSFGQGFDGYTF. The CDR3 nucleotides are TGTGCCAGCAGCTTCGGTCAGGGATTTGATGGCTACACCTTC.

J is TRBJ1-4 and V is TRBV19; 7 nucleotides align to TRBD1. This CDR3 has 15 residues. Germline V gene lookup returns CDR1 LNHDA and CDR2 SQIVND (reference sequence). With V trimmed by 5 bases and J by 8 bases, 11 bases remained unmatched. The CDR3 DNA reads as TGTGCCAGTAGTCCTACAGGGGCTGCGAAGGAAAAACTGTTTTTT. It is translated as CASSPTGAAKEKLFF.

The chain carries TRBV11-1 and TRBJ2-1; weak D call: TRBD2 (7 bases). Germline V CDR1 and CDR2: SGHAT, FQDESV (reference sequence). V shed 5 bases and J shed 9 bases, with 14 bases lying between them. The CDR3 contains 13 residues. The chain's CDR3 is CASSTGRGGEQFF. Written as DNA, the CDR3 is TGTGCCAGCAGCACCGGTAGGGGGGGTGAGCAGTTCTTC.

The genes are TRBV11-2 and TRBJ2-7, with no clear D. The CDR3 contains 14 residues. Germline values: CDR1 SGHAT, CDR2 FQNNGV. Trimming stripped 1 base from V and 7 bases from J, with 14 bases between. DNA for the CDR3: TGTGCCAGCAGCTTAGCCCGAGGAACGGATGAGCAGTACTTC. Its protein product is CASSLARGTDEQYF.

CDR3 in amino acids: CASSLREGRVGSPLHF. The CDR3, as DNA: TGTGCCAGCAGCCTCAGGGAGGGCAGGGTTGGCTCACCCCTCCACTTT. The chain links TRBV13 to TRBJ1-6; possible D gene TRBD1, 5 bases. CDR1 PRHDT and CDR2 FYEKMQ come from the germline V gene (reference sequence). Trimming removed 5 bases at V and 10 bases at J, with 21 bases between. The CDR3 runs to 16 residues.

The V call is TRBV7-6, the J call TRBJ1-5; 10 nucleotides agree with TRBD1. From germline, CDR1 is SGHVS and CDR2 FNYEAQ. Germline trimming cut 5 bases from V and 3 bases from J; bases unmatched to any gene: 4. The CDR3 is made up of 15 amino acids. The CDR3 is CASSKGQGYNQPQHF. The CDR3, as DNA: TGTGCCAGCAGCAAGGGACAGGGGTACAATCAGCCCCAGCATTTT.

This clone has just a few counts. This chain links TRBV2 with TRBJ2-2; 9 bases are a match to TRBD1. The CDR3 is 15 residues long. With 4 bases clipped from V and 5 bases from J, the junction kept 5 bases outside the gene matches. CDR1 and CDR2 (germline): SNHLY, FYNNEI. The CDR3 loop reads CASSGRQGGTGELFF. The DNA for the CDR3 is TGTGCCAGCAGTGGGAGACAGGGGGGAACCGGGGAGCTGTTTTTT.